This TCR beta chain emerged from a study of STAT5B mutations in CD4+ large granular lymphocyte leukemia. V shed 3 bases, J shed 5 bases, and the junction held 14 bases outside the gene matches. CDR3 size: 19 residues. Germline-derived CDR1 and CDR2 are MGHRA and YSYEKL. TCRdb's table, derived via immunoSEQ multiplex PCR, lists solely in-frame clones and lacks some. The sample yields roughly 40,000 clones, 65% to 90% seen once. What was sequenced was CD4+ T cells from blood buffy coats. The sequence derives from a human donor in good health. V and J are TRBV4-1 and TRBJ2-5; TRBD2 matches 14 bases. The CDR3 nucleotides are TGCGCCAGCAGCCAGGACTACAGGGGACTAGCGGGGGCTCGCGAGACCCAGTACTTC. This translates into CASSQDYRGLAGARETQYF.